This is a list of T cell receptor beta chains from one sample in a study of blood T cell repertoires in COVID-19. Some clones are missing from TCRdb's copy, which holds only in-frame ones; the method was immunoSEQ multiplex PCR. The data contain 87,000 or so clones, 85% to 90% of them seen just once; the ten biggest clones take up over 5%. Sequencing used peripheral blood. The receptors here all came from a man between 35 and 55 years old with acute or convalescent COVID-19. The CDR3 runs from the conserved cysteine through the conserved F or W. A D gene is named only where the DNA matches it firmly. Expanded clones are given a class, and other clones once, few, many or no size at all.

d_call | j_call | cdr3_length | v_call | clone_size | cdr3_nt | cdr3_aa
. | TRBJ1-3 | 15 | TRBV11-2 | . | TGTGCCAGCAGCTTAGCGGCCGACCCGGGGAACACCATATATTTT | CASSLAADPGNTIYF
. | TRBJ1-2 | 16 | TRBV5-4 | . | TGTGCCAGCAGTCCACAGGGCCTTCCGGCCCACTATGGCTACACCTTC | CASSPQGLPAHYGYTF
. | TRBJ1-2 | 15 | TRBV6-6 | . | TGTGCCAGCACTACCTACAGGGCTACTAACTATGGCTACACCTTC | CASTTYRATNYGYTF
TRBD1 | TRBJ2-5 | 13 | TRBV12-3/TRBV12-4 | . | TGTGCCAGCAGACGACAGGGTGGCGAGACCCAGTACTTC | CASRRQGGETQYF
. | TRBJ1-2 | 15 | TRBV2 | . | TGTGCCCGGGGCAGGGTTCCCCCCGGGACAAATGGCTACACCTTC | CARGRVPPGTNGYTF
TRBD2 | TRBJ2-3 | 15 | TRBV6-5 | . | TGTGCCAGCAACCAAGCGGGGGGCCCAACAGATACGCAGTATTTT | CASNQAGGPTDTQYF
. | TRBJ2-2 | 14 | TRBV10-3 | . | TGTGCCATCTCTCTCGCAGAGAACACCGGGGAGCTGTTTTTT | CAISLAENTGELFF
. | TRBJ1-1 | 14 | TRBV19 | . | TGTGCCAGTAGTAGAGATGGGGAGGACACTGAAGCTTTCTTT | CASSRDGEDTEAFF
. | TRBJ1-1 | 15 | TRBV7-8 | . | TGTGCCAGCAGCTTAGTCAGACAACCGAACACTGAAGCTTTCTTT | CASSLVRQPNTEAFF
. | TRBJ1-1 | 12 | TRBV30 | . | TGTGCCTGGAGTGGAGGACAGAATGAAGCTTTCTTT | CAWSGGQNEAFF
TRBD1 | TRBJ2-5 | 15 | TRBV19 | . | TGTGCCAGTAGTACCGGGACAGGGGGCATGAAGACCCAGTACTTC | CASSTGTGGMKTQYF
. | TRBJ1-6 | 13 | TRBV25-1 | . | TGTGCCAGCGGCCGGGACACCCTTTCACCCCTCCACTTT | CASGRDTLSPLHF
TRBD2 | TRBJ2-3 | 17 | TRBV11-3 | once | TGTGCCAGCAGCTTAGGTCGGGGGGAACCGGCCACAGATACGCAGTATTTT | CASSLGRGEPATDTQYF
TRBD2 | TRBJ2-3 | 17 | TRBV6-2/TRBV6-3 | . | TGTGCCAGCAGTACTGGAACGCGGGGGACTAGCACAGATACGCAGTATTTT | CASSTGTRGTSTDTQYF
. | TRBJ2-3 | 14 | TRBV15 | . | TGTGCCACCAGCAGCGCAGGGAGCACAGATACGCAGTATTTT | CATSSAGSTDTQYF
. | TRBJ1-5 | 15 | TRBV19 | . | TGTGCCAGTAGCCCCGGGGGTGCAGTGGGTCAGCCCCAGCATTTT | CASSPGGAVGQPQHF
. | TRBJ1-6 | 14 | TRBV30 | . | TGTGCCTGGAGGCGGGTTGAAGGGGGTTCACCCCTCCACTTT | CAWRRVEGGSPLHF
. | TRBJ1-6 | 15 | TRBV9 | few | TGTGCCAGCGCTGGGGCGAGCTCCTATAATTCACCCCTCCACTTT | CASAGASSYNSPLHF
. | TRBJ2-7 | 15 | TRBV5-1 | . | TGCGCCAGCAGCTTGGCCATCGGGGGTTTTAGCGAGCAGTACTTC | CASSLAIGGFSEQYF
TRBD1 | TRBJ2-7 | 14 | TRBV30 | . | TGTGCCTGGAGTGGGACAGGGTTAGGGGACGAGCAGTACTTC | CAWSGTGLGDEQYF
. | TRBJ1-1 | 11 | TRBV20-1 | . | TGCAGTGCCTCGGTGAGAACTGAAGCTTTCTTT | CSASVRTEAFF
. | TRBJ1-1 | 14 | TRBV7-2 | . | TGTGCCAGCAAATTAGGGGAGGCGAACACTGAAGCTTTCTTT | CASKLGEANTEAFF
. | TRBJ1-2 | 14 | TRBV19 | once | TGTGCCAGTAGTGAAGGAGACAGCAACTATGGCTACACCTTC | CASSEGDSNYGYTF
TRBD2 | TRBJ2-7 | 14 | TRBV5-1 | once | TGCGCCAGCAGCCCCGGGACTAGGAGGTACGAGCAGTACTTC | CASSPGTRRYEQYF
. | TRBJ2-7 | 16 | TRBV21-1 | . | . | CASSPRVGGGNNEQYF
TRBD2 | TRBJ2-1 | 15 | TRBV30 | . | TGTGCCTGGAGTGTACAAGCGGGACTTAACAATGAGCAGTTCTTC | CAWSVQAGLNNEQFF
. | TRBJ1-2 | 15 | TRBV7-9 | once | TGTGCCAGCAGCTCTAACCACCAGGCCTCCTATGGCTACACCTTC | CASSSNHQASYGYTF
TRBD1 | TRBJ2-3 | 14 | TRBV19 | . | TGTGCCAGTAGTTCACAGGGGGAGTCAGATACGCAGTATTTT | CASSSQGESDTQYF
TRBD2 | TRBJ2-7 | 15 | TRBV4-1 | . | TGCGCCAGCAGCCAAGCCGGGGGGGGGAACTACGAGCAGTACTTC | CASSQAGGGNYEQYF
TRBD2 | TRBJ2-1 | 13 | TRBV24-1 | . | TGTGCCACCAGTGGTAGCGGGAGGAATGAGCAGTTCTTC | CATSGSGRNEQFF
. | TRBJ1-5 | 17 | TRBV6-1 | . | TGTGCCAGCAGTGAATCGCGACTGGAGTATGGCAATCAGCCCCAGCATTTT | CASSESRLEYGNQPQHF
TRBD1 | TRBJ1-4 | 16 | TRBV24-1 | . | TGTGCCACCAGCGAAGGAGGGGGCTCAACTAATGAAAAACTGTTTTTT | CATSEGGGSTNEKLFF
. | TRBJ2-1 | 14 | TRBV5-4 | . | TGTGCCAGCAGCTTGGGGGACTTGTACAATGAGCAGTTCTTC | CASSLGDLYNEQFF
. | TRBJ1-3 | 17 | TRBV10-3 | . | TGTGCCATCAGTGAGTTTGGAGGGACCAGCTCTGGAAACACCATATATTTT | CAISEFGGTSSGNTIYF
TRBD2 | TRBJ2-1 | 17 | TRBV3-1/TRBV3-2 | . | TGTGCCAGCAGTACACGGGACTTCAGCGGGAGGGCCTGGGAGCAGTTCTTC | CASSTRDFSGRAWEQFF
. | TRBJ1-2 | 16 | TRBV6-5 | . | TGTGCCAGCAGTTACTCGGAGCCCCAACAAAACTATGGCTACACCTTC | CASSYSEPQQNYGYTF
. | TRBJ2-5 | 15 | TRBV6-6 | . | TGTGCCAGCAGTTCAACGATAGGGGAGGCAGAGACCCAGTACTTC | CASSSTIGEAETQYF
. | TRBJ1-1 | 13 | TRBV7-9 | few | TGTGCCAGCAGCTTAGATCAGGGGACTGAAGCTTTCTTT | CASSLDQGTEAFF
TRBD2 | TRBJ2-7 | 15 | TRBV9 | . | TGTGCCAGCAGCGTAGATCCTAGCGGGACCTACGAGCAGTACTTC | CASSVDPSGTYEQYF
TRBD2 | TRBJ2-3 | 13 | TRBV3-1/TRBV3-2 | . | TGTGCCAGCGGAGCGGGGGACACAGATACGCAGTATTTT | CASGAGDTDTQYF
TRBD2 | TRBJ2-1 | 11 | TRBV25-1 | . | TGTGCCAGCCGAGCGGGAGTTGAGCAGTTCTTC | CASRAGVEQFF
TRBD1 | TRBJ2-2 | 15 | TRBV5-6 | . | TGTGCCAGCAACAAACTCAGGGGGTGGACCGGGGAGCTGTTTTTT | CASNKLRGWTGELFF
TRBD1 | TRBJ1-6 | 14 | TRBV27 | . | TGTGCCAGCAGTTTATCCCGGACAGGGAAAAACCTCCACTTT | CASSLSRTGKNLHF
TRBD1 | TRBJ2-1 | 15 | TRBV18 | . | TGTGCCAGCTCATCGCGACAGGGGGCCTACAATGAGCAGTTCTTC | CASSSRQGAYNEQFF
. | TRBJ2-1 | 17 | TRBV19 | . | TGTGCCAGTAGTATTGACTCGGACTACCTATCCTACAATGAGCAGTTCTTC | CASSIDSDYLSYNEQFF
. | TRBJ2-5 | 14 | TRBV6-5 | once | TGTGCCAGCATACCGGGACAAGTAAAAGAGACCCAGTACTTC | CASIPGQVKETQYF
. | TRBJ1-2 | 12 | TRBV6-5 | . | TGTGCCAGCACAGGGTACGACTATGGCTACACCTTC | CASTGYDYGYTF
. | TRBJ2-1 | 15 | TRBV7-2 | . | TGTGCCAGCAGCTTAGGGCCGGGGAAGTACAATGAGCAGTTCTTC | CASSLGPGKYNEQFF
TRBD2 | TRBJ2-5 | 16 | TRBV10-3 | few | TGTGCCATCAGTGGAGGGAGCGGGGGGAACCAAGAGACCCAGTACTTC | CAISGGSGGNQETQYF
. | TRBJ1-1 | 13 | TRBV7-2 | . | TGTGCCAGCAGCTTTCGGGGGGGGACTGAAGCTTTCTTT | CASSFRGGTEAFF
. | TRBJ2-2 | 14 | TRBV6-5 | . | TGTGCCAGCACTCGGGACACTTACACCGGGGAGCTGTTTTTT | CASTRDTYTGELFF
. | TRBJ1-2 | 12 | TRBV29-1 | . | TGCAGCGTTGAAACCGGACTATATGGCTACACCTTC | CSVETGLYGYTF
. | TRBJ1-3 | 13 | TRBV30 | . | TGTGCCTGGAGTAAGGGGCCCGGAAACACCATATATTTT | CAWSKGPGNTIYF
TRBD2 | TRBJ2-2 | 16 | TRBV9 | . | TGTGCCAGCAGCGCATTACTAGCGGGAGGGAGCGGGGAGCTGTTTTTT | CASSALLAGGSGELFF
. | TRBJ1-1 | 15 | TRBV6-6 | . | TGTGCCAGCAGTTACCTTATGGGGCTCGACACTGAAGCTTTCTTT | CASSYLMGLDTEAFF
. | TRBJ1-2 | 15 | TRBV5-1 | . | TGCGCCAGCAGCTTGGGCCCGGGGGAAATCGAGGGCTACACCTTC | CASSLGPGEIEGYTF
. | TRBJ2-1 | 14 | TRBV10-2 | . | TGCGCCAGCAGTGAGACTAGCAGTTACAATGAGCAGTTCTTC | CASSETSSYNEQFF
. | TRBJ2-5 | 13 | TRBV12-3/TRBV12-4 | . | TGTGCCAGCAGTTTCTCAGAAAAAGAGACCCAGTACTTC | CASSFSEKETQYF
. | TRBJ2-6 | 17 | TRBV5-1 | . | TGCGCCAGCAGCCTTAGCGACGGACTCTCTGGGGCCAACGTCCTGACTTTC | CASSLSDGLSGANVLTF